The sequence of this TCR beta chain was determined in a study of shared clonotypes between healthy human individuals. Study details: CD8 memory received one plate per donor, CD8 naive two, CD4 memory three and CD4 naive three.

Cells designated naive CD8 were CD45RO-negative and were positively selected for CCR7, with terminally differentiated effector memory CD45RA+ cells excluded. This CDR3 spans 14 amino acids. Libraries were prepared by immunoSEQ multiplex PCR; TCRdb keeps only in-frame clonotypes and omits some of them. This repertoire shows about 2.1 million clones, more than 85% found once; its top ten account for under 2%. The source material was naive CD8+ T cells from PBMCs. This TCR derives from a man younger than 35 in good health. Some clones in this sample may be carry-over from other donors' samples. The genes are TRBV12-2 and TRBJ1-1; TRBD1, the table's D call, was not compared with the DNA. TRBV12-2 is given as a pseudogene. This chain's CDR3 is CASRLPQGGEMAFF. In DNA form, the CDR3 reads TGTGCAAGTCGCTTACCGCAAGGGGGTGAGATGGCTTTCTTT.